Presented here are 3 T cell receptor beta chains from one specimen sequenced in a study of T cell changes during pregnancy in multiple sclerosis. Repertoires were generated with immunoSEQ multiplex PCR, while TCRdb's copy carries only in-frame clones and drops some. The profile shows roughly 100,000 clones, 91% of them singletons. This specimen was peripheral blood, taken after pregnancy. The receptors here all came from a female donor in good health, enrolled as a control in a pregnancy study.

The chain carries TRBV7-9 and TRBJ2-6; D possibly corresponds to TRBD1 (6 bases). The V and J ends lost 4 bases and 1 base respectively, with 8 bases between them. The germline CDR1 and CDR2 sequences are SEHNR and FQNEAQ (reference sequence). This CDR3 spans 15 amino acids. The CDR3 loop is CASSWGHSGANVLTF. CDR3 sequence (DNA): TGTGCCAGCAGCTGGGGACATTCTGGGGCCAACGTCCTGACTTTC.

The CDR3 loop is CASRAGGRGNEQFF. CDR3 in DNA: TGTGCCAGTAGGGCGGGGGGCCGGGGCAATGAGCAGTTCTTC. The chain joins TRBV19 to TRBJ2-1, with TRBD2 matching over 8 bases. The junction had 7 bases not matched to a gene; V was cut back by 6 bases and J by 6 bases. CDR3 size: 14 residues. CDR1 and CDR2 from the germline V gene are LNHDA and SQIVND (reference sequence).

This clone was picked up many times. The V call is TRBV9, the J call TRBJ1-6; no clear D. V was clipped by 3 bases and J by 0 bases, with 10 bases between them. This CDR3 is 16 amino acids long. Germline V gene lookup returns CDR1 SGDLS and CDR2 YYNGEE. The CDR3 DNA follows: TGTGCCAGCAGCGCCGAGATGAGCTCCTATAATTCACCCCTCCACTTT. Its protein is CASSAEMSSYNSPLHF.